This is a list of T cell receptor beta chains from one sample in a study of human T cells and chemical hapten exposure. TCRdb reprocessed the RACE reads with MiXCR, giving one entry per CDR3 protein. The sample consists of around 80,000 distinct CDR3 sequences, approximately 6.6% of them appearing once. Sequences were derived from whole blood, sampled in connection with sensitization to the hapten diphenylcyclopropenone (DPC). The receptors were sampled from a woman in her twenties or thirties with alopecia areata. Some clones in this sample may be carry-over from other donors' samples. CDR3s include the opening cysteine and the closing phenylalanine or tryptophan.

cdr3_aa	v_call	j_call	cdr3_length
CSPSPGLRSYHEQFF	TRBV29-1	TRBJ2-1	15
CSARVRTEAFF	TRBV20-1	TRBJ1-1	11
CSVPRPTNTGELFF	TRBV29-1	TRBJ2-2	14
CAWNRGLFQGNTEAFF	TRBV30	TRBJ1-1	16
CASSPDREYSGNTIYF	TRBV5-1	TRBJ1-3	16
CASSFSGGAITDTQYF	TRBV7-2	TRBJ2-3	16
CASSPGDHLSGANVLTF	TRBV5-1	TRBJ2-6	17
CASSPGLAGGGQFF	TRBV11-3	TRBJ2-1	14
CSADRGGETQYF	TRBV29-1	TRBJ2-5	12
CASSSAGGKNIQYF	TRBV7-9	TRBJ2-4	14
CASSLGRRSMNTEAFF	TRBV5-1	TRBJ1-1	16
CASSEYSRDYEQYF	TRBV25-1	TRBJ2-7	14
CASSLAAGEQETQYF	TRBV5-1	TRBJ2-5	15
CSVEEGGSASNTF	TRBV29-1	TRBJ1-2	13
CASGVQVGMNTEAFF	TRBV5-1	TRBJ1-1	15
CASSRGASGVYNEQFF	TRBV7-9	TRBJ2-1	16
CASSLAVSLSTDTQYF	TRBV7-2	TRBJ2-3	16
CASSLGWNNSPLHF	TRBV7-9	TRBJ1-6	14
CSVVRQGGGSYEQYF	TRBV29-1	TRBJ2-7	15
CASSLTGTGVYEQYF	TRBV19	TRBJ2-7	15
CASSSGLASNYDFSYNEQFF	TRBV12-3/TRBV12-4	TRBJ2-1	20
CAIASGTGNQPQHF	TRBV7-9	TRBJ1-5	14
CASSPSLRGLSYGYTF	TRBV4-1	TRBJ1-2	16
CASSVNTGPRGGELFF	TRBV6-5	TRBJ2-2	16
CASNSGAYEQYF	TRBV6-5	TRBJ2-7	12
CASSLLTYEQYF	TRBV7-2	TRBJ2-7	12
CASSFSGGNTEAFF	TRBV5-1	TRBJ1-1	14
CASSLGTGGYTEAFF	TRBV11-2	TRBJ1-1	15
CASIKDGHTEAFF	TRBV2	TRBJ1-1	13
CASSEGPGGYNQPQHF	TRBV6-1	TRBJ1-5	16
CASGTGSSYNEQFF	TRBV5-1	TRBJ2-1	14
CARRSRALNEKLFF	TRBV6-5	TRBJ1-4	14
CASSWVAGANVLTF	TRBV7-6	TRBJ2-6	14
CASSLMDSSGNTIYF	TRBV18	TRBJ1-3	15
CASTRQVAVDGYTF	TRBV5-6	TRBJ1-2	14
CSVAHRGETQYF	TRBV29-1	TRBJ2-5	12
CATTDETDTQYF	TRBV24-1	TRBJ2-3	12
CASSSGVATEAFF	TRBV12-3/TRBV12-4	TRBJ1-1	13
CASRSQQGTAYNEQFF	TRBV6-1	TRBJ2-1	16
CASTLTDSYEQYF	TRBV12-3/TRBV12-4	TRBJ2-7	13
CSARDLTEEQFF	TRBV20-1	TRBJ2-1	12
CASSYVSAGPFYEQYF	TRBV11-2	TRBJ2-7	16
CASSLSRAGGRTEAFF	TRBV27	TRBJ1-1	16
CSARGAGAQPQHF	TRBV20-1	TRBJ1-5	13
CASCSTNMNTEAFF	TRBV6-6	TRBJ1-1	14
CATSDGQIANTGELFF	TRBV24-1	TRBJ2-2	16
CASSPEPGYGYTF	TRBV7-9	TRBJ1-2	13
CSARGSKTDTQYF	TRBV20-1	TRBJ2-3	13
CASSDTQGRNEKLFF	TRBV3-1	TRBJ1-4	15
CASSNSGTRMFF	TRBV6-1	TRBJ1-4	12
CASSRSSGANVLTF	TRBV7-3	TRBJ2-6	14
CATGLLQRNTEAFF	TRBV24-1	TRBJ1-1	14
CAWRRTSGGARTQYF	TRBV30	TRBJ2-3	15
CSAKRGGNEQFF	TRBV20-1	TRBJ2-1	12